This T cell receptor (beta chain) emerged from a study of blood T cell repertoires in COVID-19 (TCRdb year 2020). With respect to the entire study: Samples covering the acute and convalescent phases of COVID-19 were provided by collaborators in the United States, Italy and Spain. Samples were obtained from the ongoing ImmuneRACE study (first 160 participants) and from about 1,300 subjects provided by 6 global collaborators. The material from the prospective study consisted of cDNA or gDNA derived from T cells, B-cell-depleted T cells, or PBMCs. The dataset comprised deeply sampled blood TCRbeta repertoires from subjects exposed to, actively infected with, or recovered from COVID-19. Sample metadata almost always included a de-identified subject ID, COVID-19 status, age in years and sex. Where available, HLA class I and class II types were obtained from metadata supplied by the sample provider rather than from assay-based typing. The repertoires were released in a freely available public database intended as a resource for research on the immune response to SARS-CoV-2.

The immunoSEQ Assay, a bias-controlled multiplex PCR, was used to amplify TCRbeta CDR3 regions from genomic DNA. In the source study's methods: The number of nucleated cells in each sample was estimated from the amplification of reference gene primers within the assay. To quantify the absolute abundance of each unique TCRbeta CDR3 rearrangement, sequence reads were collapsed and filtered. Productive Simpson clonality was computed per sample as the square root of Simpson's diversity index over productive rearrangements. The table comes from immuneACCESS by way of TCRdb, which keeps in-frame sequences with V and J called. Part of the clones is missing from these tables; in studies checked, under half for an unresolved V gene and the rest for unknown reasons. That table is the source of V, J and clone size, and D and trimming were worked out from the DNA. The sample yields under 150,000 clones; about 85% were counted once. About 13% of the sample belongs to the ten largest clones.

The trim is 4 bases for V and 6 bases for J, with a gap of 12 bases between the germline ends. Including cysteine and phenylalanine, the CDR3 has 13 amino acids. Only the CDR3 DNA stays, 39 bases, in frame from base 1. The germline V gene (reference sequence) gives CDR1 as LGHDT and CDR2 as YNNKEL. Whole blood was collected in K2EDTA tubes by collaborating institutions according to the institutions' own protocols. For TCRbeta analysis, collaborators shipped samples as frozen whole blood, isolated PBMCs, or DNA extracted from either of those sample types. Summary of the overall study and its limitations: The amount of clinical and demographic metadata varied by source and participant and was provided uncurated.

Concerning this clone itself: Its binding antigen is unknown. The record has no base qualities; no much larger clone is one base away.

Sequenced material: peripheral blood. This receptor chain uses TRBV3-1 (or the pseudogene TRBV3-2) and TRBJ1-1; TRBD1 is possibly the D segment (6 matching bases). The receptor was derived from a human donor in a cohort sampled during active COVID-19. The bases read TGTGCCAGCAGCCTAGGGGGGGCAGCTGAAGCTTTCTTT. Translated, this is CASSLGGAAEAFF.